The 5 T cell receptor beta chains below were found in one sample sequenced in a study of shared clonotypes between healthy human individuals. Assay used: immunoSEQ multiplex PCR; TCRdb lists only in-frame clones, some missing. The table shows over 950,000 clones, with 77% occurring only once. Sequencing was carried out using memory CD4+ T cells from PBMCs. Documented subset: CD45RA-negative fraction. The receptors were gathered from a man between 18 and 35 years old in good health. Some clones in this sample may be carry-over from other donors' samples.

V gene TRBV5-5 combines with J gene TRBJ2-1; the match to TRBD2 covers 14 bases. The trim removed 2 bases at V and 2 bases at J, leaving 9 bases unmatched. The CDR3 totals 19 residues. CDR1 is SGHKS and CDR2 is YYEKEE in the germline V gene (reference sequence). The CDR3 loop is CASSFSGTSGRLTYNEQFF. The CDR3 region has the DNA TGTGCCAGCAGCTTCTCCGGGACTAGCGGGAGATTAACCTACAATGAGCAGTTCTTC. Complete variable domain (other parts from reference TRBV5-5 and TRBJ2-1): DAGVTQSPTHLIKTRGQQVTLRCSPISGHKSVSWYQQVLGQGPQFIFQYYEKEERGRGNFPDRFSARQFPNYSSELNVNALLLGDSALYLCASSFSGTSGRLTYNEQFFGPGTRLTVL.

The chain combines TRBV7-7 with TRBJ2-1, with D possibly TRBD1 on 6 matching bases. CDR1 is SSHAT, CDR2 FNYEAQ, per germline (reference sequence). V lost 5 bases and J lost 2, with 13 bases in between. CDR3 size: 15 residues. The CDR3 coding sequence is TGTGCCAGCAGCCTGGACAGCTCTACCTACAATGAGCAGTTCTTC. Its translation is CASSLDSSTYNEQFF.

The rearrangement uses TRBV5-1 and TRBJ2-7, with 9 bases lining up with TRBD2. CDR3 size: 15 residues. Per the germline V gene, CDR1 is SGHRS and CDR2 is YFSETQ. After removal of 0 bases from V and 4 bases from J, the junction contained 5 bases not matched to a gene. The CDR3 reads CASSLELAGGYEQYF. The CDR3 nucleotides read TGCGCCAGCAGCTTGGAACTAGCGGGCGGATACGAGCAGTACTTC.

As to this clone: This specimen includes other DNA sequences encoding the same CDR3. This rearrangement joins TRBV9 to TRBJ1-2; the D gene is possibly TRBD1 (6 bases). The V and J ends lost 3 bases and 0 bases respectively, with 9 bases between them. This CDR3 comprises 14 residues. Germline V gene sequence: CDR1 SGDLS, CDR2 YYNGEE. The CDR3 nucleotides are TGTGCCAGCAGCGGAGGGGGATCTAACTATGGCTACACCTTC. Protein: CASSGGGSNYGYTF.

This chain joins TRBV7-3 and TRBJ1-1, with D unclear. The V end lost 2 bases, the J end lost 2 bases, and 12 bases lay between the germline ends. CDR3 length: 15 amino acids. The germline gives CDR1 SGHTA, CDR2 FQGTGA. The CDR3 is CASSLLALENTEAFF. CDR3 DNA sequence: TGTGCCAGCAGCTTATTGGCCCTAGAAAACACTGAAGCTTTCTTT.